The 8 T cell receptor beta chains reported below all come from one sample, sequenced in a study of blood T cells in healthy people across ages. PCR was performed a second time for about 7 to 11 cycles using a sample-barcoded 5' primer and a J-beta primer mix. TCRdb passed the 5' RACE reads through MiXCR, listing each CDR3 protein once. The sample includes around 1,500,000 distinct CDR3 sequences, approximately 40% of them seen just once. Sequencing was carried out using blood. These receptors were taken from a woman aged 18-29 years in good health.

DNA for the CDR3: TGTGCCAGCAGTTCCGACAGTTATTACGAGCAGTACTTC. Its protein product is CASSSDSYYEQYF. J is TRBJ2-7 and V is TRBV6-5, with a possible D match to TRBD1 (5 bases). The V and J ends lost 4 bases and 4 bases respectively, with 11 bases between them. Germline CDR1 and CDR2: MNHEY and SVGAGI. This CDR3 is built from 13 residues.

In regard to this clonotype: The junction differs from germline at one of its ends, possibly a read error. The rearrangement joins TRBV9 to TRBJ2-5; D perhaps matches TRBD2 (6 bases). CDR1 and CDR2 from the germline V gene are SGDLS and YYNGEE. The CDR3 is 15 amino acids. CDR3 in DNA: TGTGCCAGCAGCGTAGCAGGGACTTACCAAGGGACCCAGTACTTC. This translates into CASSVAGTYQGTQYF.

As DNA, the CDR3 is TGTGCCAGCAGGAACACGATCGCGAACACCGGGGAGCTGTTTTTT. Translated: CASRNTIANTGELFF. The chain carries TRBV27 and TRBJ2-2, with no clear D. V dropped 6 bases and J dropped 0 bases, with 11 bases sitting between them. Germline CDR1 reads MNHEY; CDR2 reads SMNVEV (reference sequence). The CDR3 extends over 15 amino acids.

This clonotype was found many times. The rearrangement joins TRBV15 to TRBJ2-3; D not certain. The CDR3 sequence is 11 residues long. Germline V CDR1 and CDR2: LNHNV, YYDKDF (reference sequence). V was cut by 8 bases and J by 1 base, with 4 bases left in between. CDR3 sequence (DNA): TGTGCCACCTCGCGCACAGATACGCAGTATTTT. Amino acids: CATSRTDTQYF.

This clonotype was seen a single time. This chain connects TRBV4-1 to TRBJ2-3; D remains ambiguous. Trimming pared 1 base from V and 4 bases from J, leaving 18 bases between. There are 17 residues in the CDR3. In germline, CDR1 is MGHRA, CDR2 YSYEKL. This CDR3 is CASSQVDAPPGADTQYF. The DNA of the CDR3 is TGCGCCAGCAGCCAAGTAGATGCGCCCCCTGGGGCAGATACGCAGTATTTT.

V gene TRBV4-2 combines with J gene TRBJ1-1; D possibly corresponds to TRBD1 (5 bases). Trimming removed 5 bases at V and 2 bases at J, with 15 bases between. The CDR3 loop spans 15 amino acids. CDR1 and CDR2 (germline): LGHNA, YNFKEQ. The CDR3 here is CASSSGDGRNTEAFF. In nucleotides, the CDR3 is TGTGCCAGCAGCTCTGGGGACGGGAGAAACACTGAAGCTTTCTTT.

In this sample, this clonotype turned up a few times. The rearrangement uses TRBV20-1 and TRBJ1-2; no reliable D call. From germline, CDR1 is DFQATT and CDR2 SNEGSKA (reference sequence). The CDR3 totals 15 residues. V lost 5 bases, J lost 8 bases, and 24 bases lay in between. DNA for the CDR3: TGCAGTGCTGGATCCGGGCCCCTCGCCGTCCGAGGCTACACCTTC. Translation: CSAGSGPLAVRGYTF.

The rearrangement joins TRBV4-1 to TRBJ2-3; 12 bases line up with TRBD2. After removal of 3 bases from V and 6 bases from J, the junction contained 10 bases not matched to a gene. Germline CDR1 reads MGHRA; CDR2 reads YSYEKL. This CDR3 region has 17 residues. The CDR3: CASSHRGLAGGSDTQYF. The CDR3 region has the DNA TGCGCCAGCAGCCACAGGGGGCTAGCGGGGGGGTCGGATACGCAGTATTTT.